Listed below are T cell receptor beta chains from one sample, sequenced in a study of PD-L1 blockade in urothelial cancer. TCRdb keeps only in-frame clones here, not all; method: immunoSEQ multiplex PCR. This sample has some 100,000 clones, with roughly 90% found just once. The sample in question was PBMCs, obtained around atezolizumab (anti-PD-L1) treatment. The receptor set was obtained from a woman older than 75 with urothelial cancer. CDR3s include the opening cysteine and the closing phenylalanine or tryptophan. The D gene is left open where the match is weak. A row's size may be missing; if present it is once, few, many or a size class.

TRBD2	NA	TRBJ2-1	TRBV7-2	CASSWTSGSSYNEQFF	TGTGCCAGCAGCTGGACTAGCGGGAGCTCCTACAATGAGCAGTTCTTC
NA	NA	TRBJ1-2	TRBV28	CASSAGGAGNYGYTF	TGTGCCAGCAGTGCTGGGGGCGCGGGTAACTATGGCTACACCTTC
NA	NA	TRBJ2-7	TRBV7-2	CASSLQPTGYSEQYF	TGTGCCAGCAGCTTACAGCCCACAGGGTACTCCGAGCAGTACTTC
NA	NA	TRBJ2-7	TRBV10-3	CAISEARLEQYF	TGTGCCATCAGTGAAGCGAGGCTCGAGCAGTACTTC
TRBD1	NA	TRBJ2-2	TRBV5-4	CASSKRTGGTDTGELFF	TGTGCCAGCAGCAAACGGACAGGGGGGACGGACACCGGGGAGCTGTTTTTT
TRBD1	NA	TRBJ2-7	TRBV6-5	CASRWTGSTYEQYF	TGTGCCAGCAGGTGGACAGGGTCTACCTACGAGCAGTACTTC
NA	NA	TRBJ2-3	TRBV7-9	CASSSKDNREKARFSTQYF	TGTGCCAGCAGCTCTAAAGATAACCGGGAGAAAGCCCGATTCTCTACGCAGTATTTT
NA	NA	TRBJ2-1	TRBV6-5	CASNQGGAYNEQFF	TGTGCCAGCAATCAGGGGGGCGCTTACAATGAGCAGTTCTTC
TRBD1	NA	TRBJ1-1	TRBV5-1	CASSPYRGYDTEAFF	TGCGCCAGCAGCCCCTACAGGGGATACGACACTGAAGCTTTCTTT
NA	NA	TRBJ2-1	TRBV11-2	CASSLAPGYNEQFF	TGTGCCAGCAGCTTAGCTCCAGGTTACAATGAGCAGTTCTTC
TRBD1	NA	TRBJ2-7	TRBV11-2	CASNTRWGQVHEQYF	TGTGCCAGCAACACGAGGTGGGGACAGGTCCACGAGCAGTACTTC
NA	NA	TRBJ2-3	TRBV27	CASGRRDTQYF	TGTGCCAGCGGCCGGAGAGATACGCAGTATTTT
NA	NA	TRBJ2-6	TRBV14	CASSQRTGANVLTF	TGTGCCAGCAGCCAAAGGACAGGGGCCAACGTCCTGACTTTC
NA	NA	TRBJ1-2	TRBV7-6	CASSPEGVKNYGYTF	TGTGCCAGCAGCCCCGAGGGGGTAAAGAACTATGGCTACACCTTC
NA	NA	TRBJ2-1	TRBV5-1	CASSLATSAGNEQFF	TGCGCCAGCAGCTTGGCTACTAGTGCTGGTAATGAGCAGTTCTTC
NA	once	TRBJ2-7	TRBV7-9	CASSFPESSYEQYF	TGTGCCAGCAGCTTTCCGGAGAGCTCCTACGAGCAGTACTTC
NA	once	TRBJ1-5	TRBV2	CASGSESTSNQPQHF	TGTGCCAGCGGAAGCGAGAGTACCAGCAATCAGCCCCAGCATTTT
NA	NA	TRBJ1-5	TRBV28	CASRPLGQLSNQPQHF	TGTGCCAGCAGACCACTCGGACAGCTCAGCAATCAGCCCCAGCATTTT
NA	NA	TRBJ2-1	TRBV7-9	CASRHRGYNEQFF	TGTGCCAGCAGGCATAGAGGTTACAATGAGCAGTTCTTC
NA	NA	TRBJ1-2	TRBV30	CAWSEADRPLYGYTF	TGTGCCTGGAGTGAAGCAGACAGACCCCTCTATGGCTACACCTTC
NA	NA	TRBJ1-5	TRBV19	CASSIVGGYSNQPQHF	TGTGCCAGTAGTATAGTTGGAGGGTATAGCAATCAGCCCCAGCATTTT
TRBD1	NA	TRBJ1-1	TRBV7-8	CASSLAGSGQGGTEAFF	TGTGCCAGCAGCTTAGCAGGATCGGGACAGGGAGGGACTGAAGCTTTCTTT
TRBD2	few	TRBJ2-5	TRBV7-9	CASSTTPGLAGIQETQYF	TGTGCCAGCAGCACCACCCCCGGGCTAGCGGGGATCCAAGAGACCCAGTACTTC
TRBD2	NA	TRBJ2-7	TRBV28	CASSPASGRREQYF	TGTGCCAGCAGTCCGGCCAGCGGGAGGCGCGAGCAGTACTTC
TRBD2	NA	TRBJ2-2	TRBV5-1	CASFLSGRPYTGELFF	TGCGCCAGCTTTCTAAGCGGGAGGCCCTACACCGGGGAGCTGTTTTTT
TRBD1	NA	TRBJ2-6	TRBV7-8	CASSSPTGGAGANVLTF	TGTGCCAGCAGCTCGCCGACAGGGGGAGCTGGGGCCAACGTCCTGACTTTC
NA	NA	TRBJ1-5	TRBV6-1	CASSDSGIQPQHF	TGTGCCAGCAGTGATTCAGGGATTCAGCCCCAGCATTTT
NA	NA	TRBJ2-1	TRBV4-1	CASSPKDLVRNEQFF	TGCGCCAGCAGCCCCAAGGACTTAGTTCGGAATGAGCAGTTCTTC
NA	NA	TRBJ2-7	TRBV6-6	CASSGLELYEQYF	TGTGCCAGCTCAGGGCTAGAGCTCTACGAGCAGTACTTC
TRBD2	NA	TRBJ2-3	TRBV5-1	CASSLPTSGSTDTQYF	TGCGCCAGCAGCCTTCCGACTAGCGGAAGCACAGATACGCAGTATTTT
TRBD2	NA	TRBJ2-1	TRBV5-1	CASSLVGSGSFNEQFF	TGCGCCAGCAGCTTGGTGGGTAGCGGGAGTTTTAATGAGCAGTTCTTC
TRBD1	NA	TRBJ1-4	TRBV7-8	CASSRQGAASNEKLFF	TGTGCCAGCAGCAGACAGGGGGCCGCCTCGAATGAAAAACTGTTTTTT
TRBD2	once	TRBJ2-5	TRBV5-8	CASSKLAGGKETQYF	TGTGCCAGCAGCAAATTAGCGGGAGGCAAAGAGACCCAGTACTTC
TRBD2	once	TRBJ2-3	TRBV28	CASSLLAGVTDTQYF	TGTGCCAGCAGCCTACTAGCGGGAGTCACAGATACGCAGTATTTT
TRBD2	NA	TRBJ2-2	TRBV9	CASSVVAGVNTGELFF	TGTGCCAGCAGCGTAGTAGCGGGGGTGAACACCGGGGAGCTGTTTTTT
NA	NA	TRBJ2-2	TRBV5-1	CASSLGASTGELFF	TGCGCCAGCAGCTTGGGGGCGAGCACCGGGGAGCTGTTTTTT
NA	NA	TRBJ1-5	TRBV19	CASSSIGGQPQHF	TGTGCCAGTAGTTCCATAGGAGGTCAGCCCCAGCATTTT
NA	NA	TRBJ2-7	TRBV5-1	CASSLARVDSEQYF	TGCGCCAGCAGCTTGGCCAGGGTCGACTCTGAGCAGTACTTC
TRBD1	NA	TRBJ2-5	TRBV2	CASSYDRVQETQYF	TGTGCCAGCAGTTATGACAGGGTCCAAGAGACCCAGTACTTC
TRBD1	once	TRBJ2-7	TRBV30	CAWRGQGGPYEQYF	TGTGCCTGGAGAGGACAGGGTGGCCCCTACGAGCAGTACTTC
TRBD1	NA	TRBJ1-1	TRBV5-1	CASRTGQNTEAFF	TGCGCCAGCCGGACAGGGCAGAACACTGAAGCTTTCTTT
NA	NA	TRBJ2-7	TRBV6-6	CASSSFGQTDYEQYF	TGTGCCAGCAGTTCATTCGGACAGACGGACTACGAGCAGTACTTC
TRBD1	NA	TRBJ1-2	TRBV11-2	CASSYPDRGFGYTF	TGTGCCAGCAGCTATCCGGACAGGGGATTTGGCTACACCTTC
NA	NA	TRBJ1-2	TRBV7-3	CASSLAGSSPNYGYTF	TGTGCCAGCAGCTTAGCAGGCAGCTCACCTAACTATGGCTACACCTTC
TRBD1	NA	TRBJ2-7	TRBV6-1	CASSPTGGYEQYF	TGTGCCAGCAGCCCGACAGGGGGGTACGAGCAGTACTTC
TRBD1	NA	TRBJ1-2	TRBV28	CASSPGQGGYGYTF	TGTGCCAGCAGTCCGGGACAGGGAGGCTATGGCTACACCTTC
TRBD1	NA	TRBJ1-1	TRBV6-5	CASSLAPTGGEAFF	TGTGCCAGCAGCCTAGCCCCGACAGGGGGTGAAGCTTTCTTT
NA	NA	TRBJ2-1	TRBV7-6	CASSSPGYNEQFF	TGTGCCAGCAGTTCTCCGGGTTACAATGAGCAGTTCTTC
NA	NA	TRBJ1-2	TRBV29-1	CSVTTANYGYTF	TGCAGCGTGACAACCGCAAACTATGGCTACACCTTC
NA	NA	TRBJ2-3	TRBV29-1	CSVEVRLSTYTDTQYF	TGCAGCGTTGAAGTAAGACTTTCCACCTACACAGATACGCAGTATTTT
TRBD2	NA	TRBJ2-3	TRBV7-3	CASSLVPRVGASGSSADTQYF	TGTGCCAGCAGCTTAGTTCCACGAGTTGGCGCTAGCGGGAGTAGTGCAGATACGCAGTATTTT
TRBD2	NA	TRBJ2-1	TRBV27	CAISRLAGDEQFF	TGTGCCATTTCTAGACTAGCGGGCGATGAGCAGTTCTTC
TRBD2	NA	TRBJ2-7	TRBV6-5	CASSLPGLAGREQYF	TGTGCCAGCAGCCTACCGGGACTAGCGGGACGCGAGCAGTACTTC
NA	once	TRBJ1-5	TRBV19	CASSISDTNQPQHF	TGTGCCAGTAGTATATCGGACACCAATCAGCCCCAGCATTTT
TRBD2	NA	TRBJ2-7	TRBV2	CASSGSVYEQYF	TGTGCCAGTAGCGGGAGTGTCTACGAGCAGTACTTC